Presented here are 25 T cell receptor beta chains from one specimen sequenced in a study of CD8+CD57+ T cells in acquired aplastic anemia. Before being chosen for sequencing, patients had shown CD8+CD57+ cell expansion by flow cytometry. TCR beta VDJ and CDR3 profiles were obtained from a genomic DNA template. TCRdb reprocessed the reads via MiXCR and lists one record per CDR3 protein. The sample lists 250,000 to 300,000 distinct CDR3 sequences; approximately 58% were seen once. What was sequenced was sorted CD4+, CD8+, or CD8+CD57+ T cells (not recorded which) from PBMCs. The receptors were gathered from a human donor with aplastic anemia.

At least ten counts were recorded for this clonotype. The germline gene is not matched at one end of the junction; a read error may be the cause. This rearrangement joins TRBV5-1 to TRBJ1-5; D is possibly TRBD1 (5 bases). This CDR3 region has 15 residues. Germline CDR1 reads SGHRS; CDR2 reads YFSETQ. The CDR3, as DNA: TGCGCCAACAGCTTGGGGCAGGGCCTCAATCAGCCCCAGCATTTT. It is translated as CANSLGQGLNQPQHF.

The gene calls are TRBV20-1 and TRBJ1-6; unclear D gene. V lost 1 base and J 9 bases, leaving 7 bases between the germline ends. Germline assignment: CDR1 DFQATT and CDR2 SNEGSKA (reference sequence). CDR3 length: 12 residues. The CDR3 here is CSARVGSSPLHF. The DNA of the CDR3 is TGCAGTGCTAGAGTAGGGAGTTCACCCCTCCACTTT.

This clonotype showed up many times. This chain links TRBV3-1 with TRBJ1-3; 7 bases align to TRBD1. Germline-derived CDR1 and CDR2 are LGHDT and YNNKEL (reference sequence). With 1 base clipped from V and 3 bases from J, the junction kept 6 bases outside the gene matches. The length of the CDR3 is 16 residues. CDR3 nucleotides: TGTGCCAGCAGCCAAGGAACAGGGGCGGGTGGAAACACCATATATTTT. It codes for CASSQGTGAGGNTIYF. Together with reference TRBV3-1 and TRBJ1-3, the CDR3 gives the full variable domain: DTAVSQTPKYLVTQMGNDKSIKCEQNLGHDTMYWYKQDSKKFLKIMFSYNNKELIINETVPNRFSPKSPDKAHLNLHINSLELGDSAVYFCASSQGTGAGGNTIYFGEGSWLTVV.

This clonotype has only a few counts. This chain uses TRBV6-1 with TRBJ2-7, with 10 bases lining up with TRBD1. The CDR3 spans 14 residues. The V gene end was trimmed by 4 bases and the J gene end by 2 bases; junction bases not matched to a gene: 2. Germline V gene sequence: CDR1 MNHNS, CDR2 SASEGT. CDR3 nucleotides: TGTGCCAGCAGTGGAGGGACAGGGGCCTACGAGCAGTACTTC. This encodes CASSGGTGAYEQYF.

The gene calls are TRBV20-1 and TRBJ1-3, with D perhaps matching TRBD1 (5 bases). From germline, CDR1 is DFQATT and CDR2 SNEGSKA (reference sequence). There are 14 residues in the CDR3. Trimming stripped 5 bases from V and 4 bases from J, with 15 bases between. CDR3 region: CSALAGLGGNTIYF. In DNA, the CDR3 is TGCAGTGCTCTGGCAGGGCTGGGGGGAAACACCATATATTTT.

The chain couples TRBV20-1 to TRBJ1-1; TRBD1 might be the D (6 bases). This CDR3 is built from 12 residues. With 6 bases removed from V and 1 base from J, the gap between germline ends came to 9 bases. Germline CDR1 is DFQATT and CDR2 is SNEGSKA (reference sequence). CDR3 protein: CSADRSNTEAFF. The CDR3 DNA reads as TGCAGTGCCGACAGGTCGAACACTGAAGCTTTCTTT.

The chain employs TRBV10-3 and TRBJ2-7; 8 bases line up with TRBD2. The DNA end favors TRBJ2-5, so the J call may be wrong. This CDR3 is 15 amino acids long. Germline CDR1 reads ENHRY; CDR2 reads SYGVKD. The DNA for the CDR3 is TGTGCCATCAGCTACGGACTAGCCAGTCCGGAGACCCAGTACTTC. It specifies CAISYGLASPETQYF.

The chain couples TRBV2 to TRBJ1-5; 9 bases align to TRBD1. The V gene end was trimmed by 1 base and the J gene end by 6 bases; junction bases not matched to a gene: 4. The CDR3 spans 15 residues. Germline V gives CDR1 SNHLY, CDR2 FYNNEI. The CDR3 region is CASSEEGTGLQPQHF. The CDR3 DNA reads as TGTGCCAGCAGTGAAGAGGGGACAGGGCTTCAGCCCCAGCATTTT.

This rearrangement joins TRBV19 to TRBJ1-1, with no clear D. The CDR3 extends over 15 amino acids. V was trimmed by 10 bases and J by 3 bases, leaving 21 bases between them. The germline gives CDR1 LNHDA, CDR2 SQIVND (reference sequence). Written as DNA, the CDR3 is TGTGCCACCTTGAAATTTCCGGGAGACGACACTGAAGCTTTCTTT. It codes for CATLKFPGDDTEAFF.

This chain uses TRBV2 with TRBJ2-7; D possibly uses TRBD1 or TRBD2 (6 bases each). V gave up 6 bases and J gave up 3 bases, with 15 bases separating them. CDR1 and CDR2 (germline): SNHLY, FYNNEI. The CDR3 has 14 residues. The CDR3 loop reads CASRRNEGGYEQYF. The CDR3 region has the DNA TGTGCCAGCAGAAGGAATGAGGGGGGCTACGAGCAGTACTTC.

CDR3 in amino acids: CASSPHRGGRLDEQFF. CDR3 in DNA: TGTGCCAGCAGCCCGCACCGGGGGGGGCGTCTCGATGAGCAGTTCTTC. The genes are TRBV7-2 and TRBJ2-1, with TRBD2 matching 8 bases. The CDR3 length is 16 residues. CDR1 SGHTA and CDR2 FQGNSA come from the germline V gene. The J segment lost 8 bases and the V segment lost 5 bases, leaving 14 bases of the junction unmatched.

This clonotype was counted many times. The genes are TRBV7-8 and TRBJ1-5; a possible D gene is TRBD1 (5 bases). The V gene's germline CDR1 is SGHVS and CDR2 FQNEAQ. CDR3 length: 15 residues. V was trimmed by 1 base and J by 4 bases, leaving 11 bases between them. DNA of the CDR3: TGTGCCAGCAGCTTAGTCGACAGCGGGAATCAGCCCCAGCATTTT. Translation gives CASSLVDSGNQPQHF.

In this sample, this clonotype turned up many times. This chain joins TRBV19 and TRBJ1-3; weak D call: TRBD1 (5 bases). Germline V gene sequence: CDR1 LNHDA, CDR2 SQIVND (reference sequence). There are 18 residues in the CDR3. V was trimmed by 3 bases and J by 0 bases, leaving 18 bases between them. The DNA for the CDR3 is TGTGCCAGTAGTATTCAGGGTCTGGGAATTGGCTCTGGAAACACCATATATTTT. The encoded protein is CASSIQGLGIGSGNTIYF.

CDR3: CSARVTSSYNSPLHF. The CDR3 region has the DNA TGCAGTGCTAGAGTAACGAGCTCCTATAATTCACCCCTCCACTTT. The chain combines TRBV20-1 with TRBJ1-6; D is unresolved. Germline V gene sequence: CDR1 DFQATT, CDR2 SNEGSKA (reference sequence). With 1 base removed from V and 0 bases from J, the gap between germline ends came to 7 bases. The CDR3 has 15 amino acids.

This clonotype was seen ten or more times. The V and J genes are TRBV20-1 and TRBJ1-2; 9 nucleotides align to TRBD1. The CDR3 consists of 15 residues. The germline V gene encodes CDR1 DFQATT and CDR2 SNEGSKA (reference sequence). With 0 bases clipped from V and 5 bases from J, the junction kept 7 bases outside the gene matches. CDR3 bases: TGCAGTGCTAGAGATGACAGGGGGTCTCGGTATGGCTACACCTTC. Its protein is CSARDDRGSRYGYTF.

The chain employs TRBV19 and TRBJ1-1, with D possibly TRBD1 on 6 matching bases. CDR1 is LNHDA and CDR2 is SQIVND in the germline V gene (reference sequence). The CDR3 is made up of 14 amino acids. Between the trimmed V and J ends, which lost 1 base and 4 bases, there was a span of 10 bases. The CDR3 region is CASSIAGDGTEAFF. The CDR3 DNA reads TGTGCCAGTAGTATAGCAGGGGACGGCACTGAAGCTTTCTTT.

This clonotype was seen a handful of times. This sequence may be a read error, since a much larger clone differs from it by one base. The chain has TRBV6-5 and TRBJ2-3; no clear D gene. This CDR3 comprises 12 residues. Germline loops: CDR1 MNHEY, CDR2 SVGAGI. V lost 5 bases, J lost 0 bases, and 3 bases lay in between. CDR3 in amino acids: CASSNSTDTQYF. The CDR3 nucleotides read TGTGCCAGCAGTAACAGCACAGATACGCAGTATTTT.

This clonotype has a handful of counts. The J gene is TRBJ2-1, the V gene TRBV5-1; 11 positions agree with TRBD2. V shed 4 bases and J 7 bases; nucleotides not matched to a gene: 7. The germline V gene encodes CDR1 SGHRS and CDR2 YFSETQ. This CDR3 comprises 15 residues. The CDR3 bases are TGCGCCAGCAGCGCTACTAGCGGGAGCGGTAATGAGCAGTTCTTC. Translation: CASSATSGSGNEQFF.

The rearrangement joins TRBV12-3 or TRBV12-4 to TRBJ2-7, with D hard to call. CDR3 length: 11 amino acids. V was pared by 5 bases and J by 4 bases, with 6 bases between. The CDR3 nucleotides are TGTGCCAGCAGTCAGGAATACGAGCAGTACTTC. The encoded protein is CASSQEYEQYF.

Comments on this clonotype: A junction end diverges from the germline sequence, so it may reflect a read error. The chain combines TRBV12-3 or TRBV12-4 with TRBJ1-1, with TRBD1 identical over 8 bases. The CDR3 consists of 15 residues. In DNA, the CDR3 is TGTGCCAGCAATATGAGGACAGGGCGGACCGATGAAGCTGTCTTT. It is translated as CASNMRTGRTDEAVF.

The chain is built from TRBV7-2 and TRBJ2-1; TRBD2 is a possible D gene (5 bases). The V gene's germline CDR1 is SGHTA and CDR2 FQGNSA. V gave up 0 bases and J gave up 8 bases, with 11 bases separating them. The CDR3 is 14 residues long. DNA for the CDR3: TGTGCCAGCAGCTTAGCGAGGGAAATGGATGAGCAGTTCTTC. Its translation: CASSLAREMDEQFF.

This chain uses TRBV10-2 with TRBJ1-1, with D hard to call. Trimming removed 8 bases from V and 4 bases from J, with 14 bases in between. Germline V gene lookup returns CDR1 WSHSY and CDR2 SAAADI. CDR3 length: 13 amino acids. The CDR3 sequence is CASSPGWGTEAFF. The CDR3 region has the DNA TGCGCCAGCTCACCGGGTTGGGGCACTGAAGCTTTCTTT.

This chain uses TRBV12-3 or TRBV12-4 with TRBJ1-6, with TRBD1 matching 8 bases. This CDR3 is 15 amino acids long. The V gene end was trimmed by 6 bases and the J gene end by 7 bases; junction bases not matched to a gene: 8. CDR3 residues: CASSKTGVPNSPLHF. As DNA, the CDR3 is TGTGCCAGCAGCAAGACAGGGGTACCAAATTCACCCCTCCACTTT.

The gene calls are TRBV10-1 and TRBJ2-7, with D possibly being TRBD1 (6 bases). The germline CDR1 and CDR2 sequences are WNHNN and SYGVQD (reference sequence). V lost 7 bases and J lost 2, with 18 bases in between. The CDR3 spans 15 residues. As DNA, the CDR3 is TGCGCCAGCACCGAAGCCCGGGACAAAGCCTACGAGCAGTACTTC. It translates to CASTEARDKAYEQYF.

The chain is built from TRBV12-3 or TRBV12-4 and TRBJ1-4; D possibly corresponds to TRBD1 (6 bases). Between the trimmed V and J ends, which lost 4 bases and 7 bases, there was a span of 10 bases. The CDR3 contains 13 residues. CDR3 nucleotide sequence: TGTGCCAGCAGTTGGAAGACAGGTGAAAAACTGTTTTTT. Protein sequence: CASSWKTGEKLFF.